This T cell receptor beta chain was sequenced during a study of cytomegalovirus exposure and HLA in healthy donors (dated by TCRdb to 2016 to 2017). Study-level background: In an earlier analysis of approximately 500 of the donors, 250 to 350 Gb of sequence data and 117 million unique TCR beta sequences from 180 million or so T cells were reported. An early release covering just under 650 HLA-typed donors comprised approximately 290 gigabases of sequencing data and approximately 85 million unique TCR sequences. Of the roughly 410 genotyped donors, more than 75% were placed in the genetic ancestry cluster associated with self-reported Caucasian donors. The study was designed to test whether signatures of past pathogen exposure could be identified by cataloging public T cell receptors. Using immunosequencing, the study profiled T cell repertoires from roughly 650 subjects and related those repertoires to cytomegalovirus serostatus. Along with the approximately 670-subject first cohort, a separate validation cohort of 120 different subjects was used. To predict cytomegalovirus infection status, the study combined high-throughput TCR immunosequencing, statistical association of individual TCRs with disease status, and machine learning. In a later analysis, previously published TCR beta repertoires from more than 500 donors were re-analyzed and high-resolution HLA genotyping was added so that TCR occurrence patterns could be studied. Rather than using new phenotypic data, the later analysis identified candidate immune exposures from TCR beta sequences and from how often those sequences occurred across donors. An earlier analysis of about 600 of the donors used high-throughput TCR beta sequencing to judge whether each TCR beta V gene segment behaved as functional or pseudogenic. Donor age, sex, ethnicity and CMV serostatus were compiled alongside the repertoire data. Genome-wide SNP genotypes for about 60% of the roughly 700 donors were used in a later genetic analysis, which treated that subset as a discovery cohort. All discovery cohort repertoires had been generated on a single sequencing platform. Both class I and class II loci were covered by HLA typing, at four-digit resolution. Typing coverage varied by locus: roughly 629-640 donors for A, B, C, DRB1 and DQB1; roughly 520 for DQA1; more than 600 for DPA1; approximately 470 for DPB1. Several DR-DQ haplotypes were handled as single units for association and clustering because linkage in the cohort was strong. Among roughly 370 genotyped donors of the cohort, an average of approximately 240,000 unique TCR beta nucleotide sequences were sequenced per donor, roughly 20% of them non-productive. General study outcomes and caveats: Correlated functional status among segregating V segments might be attributable to linkage disequilibrium, but an unknown experimental factor could not be ruled out. A further reported finding was that TCR beta sequences accurately predicted the HLA-A and HLA-B alleles for most subjects in the first cohort. In a later analysis, HLA-associated TCR beta chains showed more clonal expansion and lower generation probabilities than non-associated chains that were equally common. A cluster of highly shared sequence variants was judged likely to represent a technical artifact of the sequencing pipeline. A later genetic analysis reported fewer N-insertions in productive TCRs among donors in an Asian-associated ancestry cluster than the approximately 700-donor mean. In a later analysis, around 17,000 TCR beta sequences were associated with specific HLA alleles at a false discovery rate of 0.05. In a later analysis, TCR association rates were found to vary across HLA loci, with the most associated TCRs seen for DRB1 alleles and the fewest for HLA-C alleles. Across donors, most TCR sequences were observed very rarely, whereas some public TCRs were present in many individuals. The earlier analysis of fewer than 750 of the donors excluded approximately 15 rarely observed V segments, including chromosome 9 orphons, because counts were too low. In both the original and validation cohorts, the classifier was reported to diagnose cytomegalovirus status with high specificity and sensitivity. The authors suggested that the approach could potentially be generalized to other disease states and immunological phenotypes. When HLA alleles, especially DR and DQ, strongly co-occurred, TCR associations were difficult to assign to individual alleles. An earlier analysis of approximately 500 of the donors showed that most TCR beta V segments appeared in productive rearrangements either about 87% or about 30% of the time, which broadly matched IMGT annotations. Presence/absence analyses assumed roughly uniform sequencing depth across donors, an assumption that may not hold. The study gave a list of 150 to 200 TCR beta chains associated with cytomegalovirus. A later genetic analysis associated a missense DCLRE1C variant with V-gene and J-gene trimming of TCR beta chains, and an independent cohort replicated the association. The 87-base-pair reads could not distinguish some IMGT-functional V segments, including TRBV6-2 and TRBV6-3, so those segments were excluded. In a later analysis, most CMV-associated TCR beta chains were found to appear HLA-restricted, with HLA associations seemingly driven largely by CMV exposure. A later analysis reported that several top co-occurrence clusters appeared linked to parvovirus B19, influenza, CMV and Epstein-Barr virus. Only TCR beta chains were sequenced in this cohort, and the absence of alpha or paired-chain data limited detectable features. In vitro tests confirmed that three of the cytomegalovirus-associated TCR beta chains recognize cytomegalovirus antigens. The only immune exposure information available for the cohort was CMV serostatus. HLA typing was unavailable for some donors at each locus, so association tests used only the typed subset.

Libraries came from the immunoSEQ multiplex PCR assay. For the multiplex PCR, a mixture combining 60 forward primers for TCR Vbeta segments and 13 reverse primers for TCR Jbeta segments was used. The CDR3 region of rearranged TCR beta genes was amplified from genomic DNA by a multiplex PCR assay. The amplified TCR beta libraries were sequenced on the Illumina HiSeq System as 87-base-pair reads. On the study's bioinformatics: A later analysis counted some 80 million unique TCR beta chains across the 650 to 800 repertoires, and around 9.9 million of these chains were shared by at least two donors. Raw reads were error-corrected and collapsed into unique sequences by a nearest-neighbor algorithm in which closely related sequences were merged to remove PCR and sequencing errors. V, D and J gene segments were assigned by aligning CDR3 sequences to IMGT reference sequences. Each retained sequence needed at least a six-nucleotide match to both a V gene segment and a J gene segment. Rearrangements were classified as productive when the CDR3 lacked stop codons and remained in frame with V and J, and all other rearrangements were classified as non-productive. Following IMGT convention, CDR3 was defined as the stretch from the second conserved V-encoded cysteine to the conserved J-encoded phenylalanine. Sequences without an unambiguous match to a single V gene segment were excluded from the earlier analysis of about 640 of the donors. An earlier analysis of a few hundred of the donors called V segments functional above 56.7% productive rearrangements and segregating when the between-donor standard deviation exceeded 5%. A statistical classification framework was developed to diagnose cytomegalovirus status using the catalog of TCR beta chain sequences. V and J gene assignment, in a later analysis, came from comparing TCR nucleotide sequences with IMGT/GENE-DB human TR gene sequences. The TCRdist pipeline was used in a later analysis to assign CDR3 sequences and most-parsimonious VDJ recombination scenarios. A later analysis defined each TCR beta chain by its CDR3 amino acid sequence plus V-gene family, and excluded reads lacking a unique V-gene family. In a later analysis, approximately 640 highly shared, low-generation-probability nucleotide sequences were removed to address suspected cross-contamination and a sequencing artifact. A later analysis calculated a clonal expansion index for each public chain from normalized within-repertoire ranks of inferred template counts. In a later analysis, generation probabilities were computed using a VDJ recombination model fitted to out-of-frame rearrangements, and the results were checked against IGoR. In a later analysis, TCR-TCR, TCR-HLA and TCR-CMV co-occurrence was scored with hypergeometric tests, and a repertoire-size bias correction was applied to TCR pairs. False discovery rates were estimated in a later analysis by permuting HLA or CMV assignments 20 times. In a later analysis, co-occurring TCRs were grouped using DBSCAN, and TCRdist sequence similarity was added for clustering within HLA-allele-positive subsets. Co-occurrence clustering excluded repertoires with fewer than 30,000 or more than 120,000 public chains, plus five with anomalous nucleotide sharing. Entries here come from immuneACCESS through TCRdb and include only in-frame sequences with V and J called. Some clones fail to appear in such tables; in the studies checked, an unresolved V gene covers under half of the shortfall, and the cause of the remainder is unknown. From that table come the V and J calls and clone size; the DNA was used to work out D and trimming. The sample table holds about 160,000 clones, of which approximately 85% were seen once. Approximately 12% of the sample rests with the top ten.

This clone was recorded once. Its cognate antigen has yet to be identified. No quality values exist for individual bases; no much larger clone is one base distant. The cohort was made up of approximately 670 healthy bone marrow donors. All cohort members were sampled while nominally healthy, although unrecorded immune exposures were likely present. The donor tested CMV seropositive and was one of the 289 seropositive cohort members. A peripheral blood sample was provided by each donor, and peripheral blood mononuclear cells were used for TCR beta sequencing. The Qiagen DNeasy Blood Extraction Kit was used to extract genomic DNA from the blood cell samples. The CDR3 goes from the cysteine to the phenylalanine over 12 residues. Of the read, only the CDR3 DNA is kept; its 36 bases are in frame from base 1. Reading the germline V gene (reference sequence) gives CDR1 GTSNPN and CDR2 SVGIG.

This clonotype originated in a man aged 45-65 years in good health and CMV-seropositive. The chain employs TRBV30 and TRBJ2-5; tentative D gene TRBD1, with 6 bases matching. The end of the DNA fits TRBJ2-7 better, so the J call may be wrong. Sequences were obtained from PBMCs. The DNA is TGTGCCTGGACAGGGGTTAGTCACGAGCAGTACTTC. It codes for CAWTGVSHEQYF.